This T cell receptor beta chain was identified during a study of spatial heterogeneity in lung cancer. About the research overall: Beta-chain sequences were consistently detected more often than alpha-chain sequences.

The time point here: sample taken at primary tumor resection. Whole RNA came from tumor, nontumor lung or frozen PBMC and was sequenced without being sorted. Samples were obtained from about 75 donors, all untreated early-stage non-small cell lung cancer patients. This clonotype was counted many times. The CDR3 runs to 11 residues. The V gene end was trimmed by 3 bases and the J gene end by 11 bases; junction bases not matched to a gene: 7. In germline, CDR1 is DFQATT, CDR2 SNEGSKA (reference sequence). Every cDNA TCR molecule received its own unique molecular identifier. TCRdb passed the 5' RACE reads through MiXCR, listing each CDR3 protein once. The sample lists about 4,400 distinct CDR3 sequences, about 21% occurring once.

J is TRBJ2-7 and V is TRBV20-1; 7 bases line up with TRBD2. This TCR came from a female donor with early-stage non-small cell lung cancer. This specimen was normal lung tissue next to the tumor, taken at surgery. CDR3 protein: CSARPGLLEYF. CDR3 nucleotide sequence: TGCAGTGCTAGGCCGGGACTATTGGAGTACTTC.